The 28 T cell receptor beta chains presented below share a single source sample, sequenced in a study of blood T cells in healthy people across ages. The authors ran a second PCR of about 7 to 11 cycles using a sample-barcoded 5' primer and a J-beta primer mix. Each CDR3 protein is one row after TCRdb ran MiXCR on the 5' RACE reads. The sample has about 1.8 million distinct CDR3 sequences, roughly 49% seen once. The sample comprised blood. These receptors were obtained from a woman between 40 and 50 years old in good health.

This clonotype was counted once. The chain is built from TRBV3-1 and TRBJ2-5; the D gene is possibly TRBD1 (6 bases). This CDR3 spans 14 amino acids. V was shortened by 2 bases and J by 5 bases, with 12 bases between the two germline ends. Germline V gene data show CDR1 as LGHDT and CDR2 as YNNKEL (reference sequence). CDR3 DNA: TGTGCCAGCAGCCAATTGGGGGCCTGGGAGACCCAGTACTTC. Its protein product is CASSQLGAWETQYF.

The genes are TRBV6-5 and TRBJ2-5; D unresolved. V dropped 0 bases and J dropped 3 bases, with 14 bases sitting between them. CDR1 is MNHEY, CDR2 SVGAGI, per germline. The length of the CDR3 is 16 residues. The CDR3 bases are TGTGCCAGCAGTTACTCGGGGTTGGGATATGAAGAGACCCAGTACTTC. Encoded protein: CASSYSGLGYEETQYF.

This rearrangement joins TRBV13 to TRBJ1-2; D uncertain. The V end lost 5 bases, the J end lost 8 bases, and 9 bases lay between the germline ends. There are 11 residues in the CDR3. Germline V lookup: CDR1 PRHDT, CDR2 FYEKMQ (reference sequence). This chain's CDR3 is CASSGQRGYTF. In nucleotides, the CDR3 is TGTGCCAGCAGCGGGCAGAGAGGCTACACCTTC.

J is TRBJ1-4 and V is TRBV28; no firm D call. From germline, CDR1 is MDHEN and CDR2 SYDVKM. The CDR3 loop spans 12 amino acids. Trimming took 2 bases from V and 14 from J, leaving 12 bases between them. The CDR3 region has the DNA TGTGCCAGCAGTTTACAAACATGGTTTCTGTTTTTT. Translation: CASSLQTWFLFF.

This clonotype was picked up one time. The chain recombines TRBV4-3 with TRBJ2-1; 11 bases map to TRBD2. The closer fit of TRBJ2-7 to the DNA end suggests the J call may be wrong. Per germline, CDR1 LGHNA and CDR2 YSLEER. This CDR3 comprises 16 residues. The CDR3 loop is CASSHGLAGGSNEQYF. As DNA, the CDR3 is TGCGCCAGCAGCCATGGTCTAGCGGGGGGATCAAATGAGCAGTACTTC.

The V call is TRBV20-1, the J call TRBJ2-3, with D perhaps TRBD1 (5 bases). Germline V gene sequence: CDR1 DFQATT, CDR2 SNEGSKA (reference sequence). Deletions cut 7 bases from V and 6 bases from J, with 14 bases between. This CDR3 is built from 12 residues. The CDR3 here is CSVGKGSDTQYF. The DNA of the CDR3 is TGCAGTGTGGGGAAGGGGTCGGATACGCAGTATTTT.

This clonotype was picked up many times. The chain joins TRBV27 to TRBJ2-7; D is perhaps TRBD1 (5 bases). Germline-derived CDR1 and CDR2 are MNHEY and SMNVEV (reference sequence). V lost 7 bases to trimming and J lost 3 bases, with 16 bases between them. The CDR3 loop spans 14 amino acids. CDR3 nucleotide sequence: TGTGCCAGCACCCGGACGGCAGGGAACTACGAGCAGTACTTC. Its translation is CASTRTAGNYEQYF.

This clonotype was detected only a few times. The chain joins TRBV15 to TRBJ2-1; 13 nucleotides agree with TRBD2. CDR3 length equals 18 residues. V shed 5 bases and J 3 bases; nucleotides not matched to a gene: 10. CDR1 and CDR2 from the germline V gene are LNHNV and YYDKDF (reference sequence). The CDR3 sequence is CATSPRQLAGGVYNEQFF. As DNA, the CDR3 is TGTGCCACCAGCCCCCGCCAACTAGCGGGGGGGGTCTACAATGAGCAGTTCTTC.

Regarding this clonotype: Compared with germline, one end of the junction differs, possibly owing to a read error. The chain couples TRBV7-9 to TRBJ2-1, with unresolved D. Germline CDR1 and CDR2: SEHNR and FQNEAQ (reference sequence). This CDR3 comprises 13 residues. The CDR3 here is CASSFLSHNEQFF. The CDR3 DNA reads as TGTGCCAGCAGCTTCCTCTCCCACAATGAGCAGTTCTTC.

This sequence joins TRBV6-6 and TRBJ2-1; D might be TRBD1 (6 bases). CDR3 size: 16 residues. The germline gives CDR1 MNHNY, CDR2 SVGAGI (reference sequence). Trimming removed 7 bases from V and 2 bases from J, with 18 bases in between. The CDR3 DNA reads as TGTGCCAGCATTAAAAGACAGGAGTTCCCCTACAATGAGCAGTTCTTC. Its translation is CASIKRQEFPYNEQFF.

This clonotype showed up just a few times. The chain carries TRBV12-3 or TRBV12-4 and TRBJ2-7, with D unclear. The length of the CDR3 is 15 residues. The V end lost 1 base, the J end lost 3 bases, and 13 bases lay between the germline ends. This CDR3 reads CASSLGPILNYEQYF. The CDR3 nucleotides are TGTGCCAGCAGTTTAGGGCCCATACTGAACTACGAGCAGTACTTC.

A few counts support this clonotype. The chain is built from TRBV5-6 and TRBJ2-4; D might be TRBD1 or TRBD2, each matching 5 bases. Matching the DNA end better, TRBJ2-7 makes the J call doubtful. The germline gives CDR1 SGHDT, CDR2 YYEEEE. The CDR3 extends over 14 amino acids. CDR3 in DNA: TGTGCCAGCAGGGCCCGGGGCGGAACCTACGAGCAGTACTTC. Protein: CASRARGGTYEQYF.

This clonotype was observed a single time. The V gene is TRBV24-1, the J gene TRBJ2-2; 7 bases match TRBD2. There are 16 residues in the CDR3. The V gene end was trimmed by 0 bases and the J gene end by 1 base; junction bases not matched to a gene: 1. The germline gives CDR1 KGHDR, CDR2 SFDVKD. The CDR3 reads CATSDLERGNTGELFF. CDR3 sequence (DNA): TGTGCCACCAGTGATTTGGAGCGGGGGAACACCGGGGAGCTGTTTTTT.

V gene TRBV27 combines with J gene TRBJ2-5; D is ambiguous. With 3 bases removed from V and 1 base from J, the gap between germline ends came to 9 bases. The length of the CDR3 is 14 residues. Germline CDR1 reads MNHEY; CDR2 reads SMNVEV (reference sequence). CDR3 in DNA: TGTGCCAGCAGTTTCGGGTATCCCCAAGAGACCCAGTACTTC. Translated, it gives CASSFGYPQETQYF.

This clonotype came up a few times. The chain links TRBV5-1 to TRBJ2-7, with D uncertain. There are 15 residues in the CDR3. Looked up from germline, CDR1 is SGHRS and CDR2 is YFSETQ. Deletions cut 0 bases from V and 3 bases from J, with 13 bases between. The DNA of the CDR3 is TGCGCCAGCAGCTTGGGGCAGATGAGGAACTACGAGCAGTACTTC. This codes for CASSLGQMRNYEQYF.

The V gene is TRBV20-1, the J gene TRBJ2-1; no firm D call. TRBJ2-7 explains the end of the DNA better; the J call may be wrong. The CDR3 extends over 15 amino acids. The germline gives CDR1 DFQATT, CDR2 SNEGSKA (reference sequence). CDR3 sequence: CSARVREGSYNEQYF. The CDR3 DNA reads as TGCAGTGCTAGAGTAAGAGAAGGCTCCTACAATGAGCAGTACTTC.

To note about this clonotype: A much larger clonotype is one base distant, so this may be a read error. The gene calls are TRBV7-6 and TRBJ2-5; TRBD1 aligns across 8 bases. CDR1 and CDR2 (germline): SGHVS, FNYEAQ. CDR3 length equals 12 residues. The chain's CDR3 is CTSSRQGETQYF. DNA of the CDR3: TGTACCAGCAGCCGACAGGGGGAGACCCAGTACTTC. Looking up the rest from reference TRBV7-6 and TRBJ2-5 gives the full variable domain: GAGVSQSPRYKVTKRGQDVALRCDPISGHVSLYWYRQALGQGPEFLTYFNYEAQQDKSGLPNDRFSAERPEGSISTLTIQRTEQRDSAMYRCTSSRQGETQYFGPGTRLLVL.

This chain uses TRBV11-1 with TRBJ2-5; 14 positions agree with TRBD2. The germline CDR1 and CDR2 sequences are SGHAT and FQDESV (reference sequence). V was clipped by 3 bases and J by 5 bases; unmatched bases: 8. This CDR3 region has 17 residues. The CDR3 sequence: CASSLTSGGAAQETQYF. As DNA, the CDR3 is TGTGCCAGCAGCTTGACTAGCGGGGGGGCCGCGCAGGAGACCCAGTACTTC.

This clonotype occurred a few times. J is TRBJ1-1 and V is TRBV7-9, with D hard to call. V was trimmed by 6 bases and J by 0 bases, leaving 8 bases between them. This CDR3 is 13 amino acids long. Germline-derived CDR1 and CDR2 are SEHNR and FQNEAQ (reference sequence). Here the CDR3 reads CASRDGVNTEAFF. In DNA, the CDR3 is TGTGCCAGCAGGGACGGGGTGAACACTGAAGCTTTCTTT. The entire variable domain, with the rest obtained from reference TRBV7-9 and TRBJ1-1, is as follows: DTGVSQNPRHKITKRGQNVTFRCDPISEHNRLYWYRQTLGQGPEFLTYFQNEAQLEKSRLLSDRFSAERPKGSFSTLEIQRTEQGDSAMYLCASRDGVNTEAFFGQGTRLTVV.

The chain couples TRBV20-1 to TRBJ2-1, with 11 bases identical to TRBD2. This CDR3 comprises 22 residues. J lost 5 bases, V lost 3 bases, and 27 bases had no gene match. CDR1 is DFQATT, CDR2 SNEGSKA, per germline (reference sequence). The DNA for the CDR3 is TGCAGTGCTAGTACGAGCTTGAGGCACAGGCGTCCCGGGACTAGCGGAAACAATGAGCAGTTCTTC. Translating gives CSASTSLRHRRPGTSGNNEQFF.

This clonotype was recorded a few times. The rearrangement links TRBV7-2 to TRBJ1-4; D is unclear. From germline, CDR1 is SGHTA and CDR2 FQGNSA. The length of the CDR3 is 15 residues. V was cut by 1 base and J by 3 bases, with 9 bases left in between. CDR3 amino acids: CASSLGEVPNEKLFF. For the CDR3, the DNA is TGTGCCAGCAGCTTAGGGGAGGTACCTAATGAAAAACTGTTTTTT. Variable domain in full (rest from reference TRBV7-2 and TRBJ1-4): GAGVSQSPSNKVTEKGKDVELRCDPISGHTALYWYRQSLGQGLEFLIYFQGNSAPDKSGLPSDRFSAERTGGSVSTLTIQRTQQEDSAVYLCASSLGEVPNEKLFFGSGTQLSVL.

This clonotype has just a few counts. This sequence joins TRBV6-1 and TRBJ2-5; tentatively, D is TRBD1 or TRBD2 (5 bases each). Germline assignment: CDR1 MNHNS and CDR2 SASEGT. Trimming took off 2 bases at V and 2 bases at J, with 12 bases between the two ends. The CDR3 is made up of 15 amino acids. The CDR3 spells CASSESRGPQETQYF. CDR3 nucleotide sequence: TGTGCCAGCAGTGAATCTCGGGGACCTCAAGAGACCCAGTACTTC.

This clonotype was seen a few times. The CDR3 DNA is TGCAGCGCTGTGACAGGGCTCCTAGCCAAAAACATTCAGTACTTC. Translated, it gives CSAVTGLLAKNIQYF. The J gene is TRBJ2-4, the V gene TRBV29-1, with TRBD1 identical over 7 bases. The CDR3 consists of 15 residues. The ends lost 7 bases at V and 0 bases at J; junction bases unmatched: 9. Germline CDR1 SQVTM, CDR2 ANQGSEA.

The chain recombines TRBV7-2 with TRBJ1-2; 9 bases map to TRBD1. This CDR3 is built from 14 residues. The V segment lost 3 bases and the J segment 6 bases; nucleotides outside the gene matches: 5. Per the germline V gene, CDR1 is SGHTA and CDR2 is FQGNSA. The CDR3 bases are TGTGCCAGCAGCTTGGACAGGGGAGGGAATGGCTACACCTTC. Amino acid sequence: CASSLDRGGNGYTF.

The CDR3 is CSVETGGGYEQYF. CDR3 DNA sequence: TGCAGCGTTGAAACAGGGGGGGGCTACGAGCAGTACTTC. The rearrangement links TRBV29-1 to TRBJ2-7; possible D gene TRBD1, 8 bases. There are 13 residues in the CDR3. Looked up from germline, CDR1 is SQVTM and CDR2 is ANQGSEA. V dropped 2 bases and J dropped 3 bases, with 11 bases sitting between them.

This clonotype was observed a handful of times. The CDR3 DNA follows: TGCGCCAGCAGCCAAGATAAAGCACAGGGGGTAGGCACAGATACGCAGTATTTT. Its protein product is CASSQDKAQGVGTDTQYF. The rearrangement links TRBV4-3 to TRBJ2-3; 8 bases are shared with TRBD1. Germline CDR1 and CDR2: LGHNA and YSLEER. The CDR3 contains 18 residues. The V segment lost 0 bases and the J segment 1 base; nucleotides outside the gene matches: 9.

The gene calls are TRBV20-1 and TRBJ1-4; no reliable D call. Trimming cost V 0 bases and J 13 bases, with 18 bases left between them. This CDR3 contains 14 residues. The germline V gene encodes CDR1 DFQATT and CDR2 SNEGSKA (reference sequence). The CDR3 DNA sequence: TGCAGTGCTAGAGATGATAGTGGGCAGTCCGGACTGTTTTTT. It encodes CSARDDSGQSGLFF.

The chain couples TRBV24-1 to TRBJ2-7, with TRBD2 as a possible D gene (5 bases). The V and J ends lost 5 bases and 7 bases respectively, with 17 bases between them. CDR1 is KGHDR and CDR2 is SFDVKD in the germline V gene. CDR3 length: 14 amino acids. The CDR3 loop is CATSGTQPSGEQYF. CDR3 nucleotide sequence: TGTGCCACCAGTGGGACGCAGCCTTCGGGGGAGCAGTACTTC.